Below are 11 T cell receptor beta chains sequenced from a single sample in a study of blood T cell repertoires in COVID-19. Libraries were prepared by immunoSEQ multiplex PCR; TCRdb keeps only in-frame clonotypes and omits some of them. This table has 150,000 to 200,000 clones, around 85% appearing once. Sequences were obtained from peripheral blood. The receptors originated from a woman aged 55-70 years with acute or convalescent COVID-19.

This chain uses TRBV5-8 with TRBJ2-2; a possible D gene is TRBD2 (6 bases). Trimming stripped 2 bases from V and 6 bases from J, with 14 bases between. This CDR3 region has 15 residues. Germline CDR1 reads SGHTS; CDR2 reads YDEGEE. The CDR3 bases are TGTGCCAGCAGCTTTCTAGCGTGGAGGGCCGGGGAGCTGTTTTTT. Amino acid sequence: CASSFLAWRAGELFF.

The CDR3 sequence is CASSSPGQGKETQYF. The CDR3, as DNA: TGTGCCAGCAGTTCGCCGGGACAGGGGAAAGAGACCCAGTACTTC. The chain joins TRBV6-5 to TRBJ2-5; 10 bases are shared with TRBD1. With V trimmed by 4 bases and J by 3 bases, 5 bases remained unmatched. This CDR3 contains 15 residues. Germline V gene lookup returns CDR1 MNHEY and CDR2 SVGAGI.

This clone was observed a single time. The gene calls are TRBV19 and TRBJ1-6; perhaps TRBD1 as D (6 bases). V was clipped by 5 bases and J by 7 bases, with 12 bases between them. Germline V gene sequence: CDR1 LNHDA, CDR2 SQIVND (reference sequence). The CDR3 extends over 14 amino acids. The chain's CDR3 is CASSPQGNNSPLHF. The CDR3 nucleotides read TGTGCCAGTAGTCCGCAGGGGAACAATTCACCCCTCCACTTT. Drawing the rest from reference TRBV19 and TRBJ1-6, the complete variable domain is DGGITQSPKYLFRKEGQNVTLSCEQNLNHDAMYWYRQDPGQGLRLIYYSQIVNDFQKGDIAEGYSVSREKKESFPLTVTSAQKNPTAFYLCASSPQGNNSPLHFGNGTRLTVT.

A few counts support this clone. CDR3 amino acids: CASSLGRLAGPNTGELFF. The CDR3 DNA sequence: TGTGCCAGCAGTTTAGGGAGACTAGCGGGACCCAACACCGGGGAGCTGTTTTTT. The rearrangement links TRBV28 to TRBJ2-2; 11 bases align to TRBD2. Germline CDR1 MDHEN, CDR2 SYDVKM. The CDR3 runs 18 residues. V was clipped by 2 bases and J by 2 bases; unmatched bases: 7.

V is TRBV28 and J is TRBJ1-2, with 8 bases aligning to TRBD1. The ends lost 3 bases at V and 6 bases at J; junction bases unmatched: 3. In germline, CDR1 is MDHEN, CDR2 SYDVKM. The CDR3 consists of 13 residues. The CDR3 protein is CASSLLQGDGYTF. The CDR3 DNA sequence: TGTGCCAGCAGTTTGTTACAGGGGGATGGCTACACCTTC.

The rearrangement links TRBV30 to TRBJ1-1; D ambiguous. The CDR3 runs 12 residues. Germline V gene data show CDR1 as GTSNPN and CDR2 as SVGIG (reference sequence). V lost 3 bases, J lost 5 bases, and 10 bases lay in between. In nucleotides, the CDR3 is TGTGCCTGGAGCGCGGGTATAACTGAAGCTTTCTTT. As protein: CAWSAGITEAFF. Together with reference TRBV30 and TRBJ1-1, the CDR3 gives the full variable domain: SQTIHQWPATLVQPVGSPLSLECTVEGTSNPNLYWYRQAAGRGLQLLFYSVGIGQISSEVPQNLSASRPQDRQFILSSKKLLLSDSGFYLCAWSAGITEAFFGQGTRLTVV.

The genes are TRBV28 and TRBJ1-6, with a possible D match to TRBD1 (6 bases). Germline CDR1 and CDR2: MDHEN and SYDVKM. The CDR3 has 13 residues. Trimming removed 9 bases at V and 7 bases at J, with 13 bases between. CDR3 nucleotide sequence: TGTGCCAGTTGGACAGATTTAAATTCACCCCTCCACTTT. Protein: CASWTDLNSPLHF.

The chain has TRBV6-2 or TRBV6-3 and TRBJ1-2; D is undetermined. V was trimmed by 5 bases and J by 4 bases, leaving 14 bases between them. The length of the CDR3 is 14 residues. CDR1 and CDR2 from the germline V gene are MNHEY and SVGEGT. CDR3 nucleotide sequence: TGTGCCAGCAGTACCCCTAGGCGGGCCTATGGCTACACCTTC. Amino acid sequence: CASSTPRRAYGYTF.

Comments on this clone: An end of the junction does not agree with germline; a read error may underlie this. V usage is TRBV7-9 and J usage is TRBJ2-2, with TRBD2 identical over 9 bases. Germline V CDR1 and CDR2: SEHNR, FQNEAQ (reference sequence). This CDR3 has 14 amino acids. The CDR3 DNA follows: TGTGCCAGCAGCCCTAGCGGGAACGCCGGGGAGCTGTTTTTT. Protein sequence: CASSPSGNAGELFF.

The rearrangement joins TRBV6-5 to TRBJ2-7; 7 bases fit TRBD2. With 0 bases clipped from V and 0 bases from J, the junction kept 5 bases outside the gene matches. The germline V gene has CDR1 MNHEY and CDR2 SVGAGI. This CDR3 spans 16 amino acids. In DNA form, the CDR3 reads TGTGCCAGCAGTTACTCGAAACGCGGGAGCTCCTACGAGCAGTACTTC. Translation gives CASSYSKRGSSYEQYF.

CDR3: CASSDTGARKAFF. The CDR3 bases are TGTGCCAGCAGCGACACAGGGGCCAGGAAAGCTTTCTTT. The chain has TRBV6-5 and TRBJ1-1, with 7 bases lining up with TRBD1. Germline V gene lookup returns CDR1 MNHEY and CDR2 SVGAGI. The trim removed 6 bases at V and 9 bases at J, leaving 10 bases unmatched. The CDR3 is 13 amino acids.